One sample yielded the 10 T cell receptor beta chains listed below, sequenced in a study of blood T cell repertoires in COVID-19. TCRdb keeps only in-frame clones here, not all; method: immunoSEQ multiplex PCR. The table records about 54,000 clones, about 90% of them present only once. Sequenced sample: peripheral blood. The receptors originated from a woman aged 55-69 years with active or convalescent COVID-19.

The V and J genes are TRBV5-1 and TRBJ2-3; D might be TRBD1 (5 bases). CDR1 is SGHRS, CDR2 YFSETQ, per germline. Trimming pared 0 bases from V and 2 bases from J, leaving 7 bases between. This CDR3 has 14 residues. The CDR3 sequence: CASSLEDITDTQYF. CDR3 coding DNA: TGCGCCAGCAGCTTGGAGGACATCACAGATACGCAGTATTTT.

The gene calls are TRBV6-5 and TRBJ2-1, with TRBD1 matching 7 bases. With 5 bases clipped from V and 4 bases from J, the junction kept 2 bases outside the gene matches. This CDR3 has 13 residues. Germline CDR1 reads MNHEY; CDR2 reads SVGAGI. CDR3 DNA sequence: TGTGCCAGCAGTCGGGACAGATACAATGAGCAGTTCTTC. Its translation: CASSRDRYNEQFF.

The CDR3 nucleotides are TGCAGCGTTGAACGGGAAAGGGACTATGGCTACACCTTC. Residues: CSVERERDYGYTF. V usage is TRBV29-1 and J usage is TRBJ1-2, with D unclear. This CDR3 comprises 13 residues. CDR1 is SQVTM and CDR2 is ANQGSEA in the germline V gene. The ends were cut back, 2 bases at V and 3 bases at J, with 10 bases in the middle. Full variable domain (remainder filled in from reference TRBV29-1 and TRBJ1-2): SAVISQKPSRDICQRGTSLTIQCQVDSQVTMMFWYRQQPGQSLTLIATANQGSEATYESGFVIDKFPISRPNLTFSTLTVSNMSPEDSSIYLCSVERERDYGYTFGSGTRLTVV.

The chain joins TRBV28 to TRBJ1-6; no clear D. Trimming took 1 base from V and 9 from J, leaving 13 bases between them. Germline CDR1 and CDR2: MDHEN and SYDVKM. This CDR3 has 15 amino acids. CDR3 DNA: TGTGCCAGCAGTTTATCCGACATTGCCGTTTCACCCCTCCACTTT. Residues: CASSLSDIAVSPLHF.

This clone occurred once. The CDR3 loop reads CASSRSGSVETQYF. DNA for the CDR3: TGTGCCAGCAGCCGTAGCGGGAGTGTAGAGACCCAGTACTTC. The chain links TRBV7-9 to TRBJ2-5; 9 nucleotides match TRBD2. This CDR3 region has 14 residues. The ends lost 5 bases at V and 4 bases at J; junction bases unmatched: 5. Looked up from germline, CDR1 is SEHNR and CDR2 is FQNEAQ (reference sequence).

A few counts support this clone. The chain couples TRBV12-3 or TRBV12-4 to TRBJ1-1, with D maybe TRBD1 (5 bases). V dropped 6 bases and J dropped 5 bases, with 13 bases sitting between them. CDR3 length equals 13 residues. The CDR3 protein is CASSFGQITEAFF. The CDR3 nucleotides read TGTGCCAGCAGCTTTGGACAAATTACTGAAGCTTTCTTT.

This chain connects TRBV5-1 to TRBJ1-5, with D uncertain. This CDR3 region has 14 residues. Trimming stripped 0 bases from V and 4 bases from J, with 8 bases between. Per the germline V gene, CDR1 is SGHRS and CDR2 is YFSETQ. The CDR3 loop is CASSLESLNQPQHF. CDR3 nucleotides: TGCGCCAGCAGCTTGGAGAGCCTTAATCAGCCCCAGCATTTT.

The chain couples TRBV6-6 to TRBJ1-2, with TRBD1 matching 9 bases. Germline-derived CDR1 and CDR2 are MNHNY and SVGAGI (reference sequence). J gave up 8 bases and V 5 bases, and 3 bases lay outside the gene matches. The CDR3 has 12 residues. This CDR3 is CASSGQGYGYTF. The CDR3 DNA follows: TGTGCCAGCAGTGGACAGGGGTACGGCTACACCTTC.

This sequence joins TRBV7-2 and TRBJ1-6, with unresolved D. Germline V gene sequence: CDR1 SGHTA, CDR2 FQGNSA. The CDR3 runs to 14 residues. Trimming shortened V by 4 bases and J by 7 bases, and 11 bases separated the two germline ends. Written as DNA, the CDR3 is TGTGCCAGCAGCTCGCGGACGGGAAATTCACCCCTCCACTTT. Encoded protein: CASSSRTGNSPLHF.

This clone occurred once. The chain is built from TRBV6-5 and TRBJ2-7; no definite D call. V lost 5 bases, J lost 2 bases, and 7 bases lay in between. CDR3 length: 12 residues. Germline CDR1 reads MNHEY; CDR2 reads SVGAGI. The CDR3 nucleotides are TGTGCCAGCAGTCCAACAGCCTACGAGCAGTACTTC. This gives the protein CASSPTAYEQYF.